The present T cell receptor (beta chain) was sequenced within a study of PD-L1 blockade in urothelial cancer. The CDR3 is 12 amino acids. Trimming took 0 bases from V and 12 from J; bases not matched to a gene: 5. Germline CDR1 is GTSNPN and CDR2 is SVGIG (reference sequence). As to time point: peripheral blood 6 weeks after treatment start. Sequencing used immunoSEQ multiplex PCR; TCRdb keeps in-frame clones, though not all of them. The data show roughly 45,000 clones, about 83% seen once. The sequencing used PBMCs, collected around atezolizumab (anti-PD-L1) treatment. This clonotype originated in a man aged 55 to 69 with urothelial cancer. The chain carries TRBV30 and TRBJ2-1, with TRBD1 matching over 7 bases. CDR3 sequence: CAWSVIGGRQFF. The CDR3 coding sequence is TGTGCCTGGAGTGTAATAGGGGGCCGGCAGTTCTTC. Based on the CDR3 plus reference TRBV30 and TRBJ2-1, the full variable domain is SQTIHQWPATLVQPVGSPLSLECTVEGTSNPNLYWYRQAAGRGLQLLFYSVGIGQISSEVPQNLSASRPQDRQFILSSKKLLLSDSGFYLCAWSVIGGRQFFGPGTRLTVL.